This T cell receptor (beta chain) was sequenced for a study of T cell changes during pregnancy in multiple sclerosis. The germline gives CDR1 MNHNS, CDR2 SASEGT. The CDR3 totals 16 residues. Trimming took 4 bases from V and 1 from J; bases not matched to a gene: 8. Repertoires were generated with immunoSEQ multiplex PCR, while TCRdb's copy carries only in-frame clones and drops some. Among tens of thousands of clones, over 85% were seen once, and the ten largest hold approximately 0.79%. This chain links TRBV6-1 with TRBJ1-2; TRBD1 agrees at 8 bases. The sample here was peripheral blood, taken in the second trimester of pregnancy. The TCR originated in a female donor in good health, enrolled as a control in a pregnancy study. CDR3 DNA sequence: TGTGCCAGCAGTGTCCAAGGACAGGGTTTTAACTATGGCTACACCTTC. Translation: CASSVQGQGFNYGYTF.